This T cell receptor beta chain was identified during a study of regulatory T cells in long-lasting Graves disease. Whole-study findings and limits: Sampling was limited to peripheral blood rather than thyroid tissue.

This clonotype was seen many times. Its matching antigen is unknown. According to the study, TCR beta libraries were built with iRepertoire HTBI primers and CDR3-region Arm-PCR. TCRdb reanalysed the multiplex PCR reads using MiXCR and keeps one entry per CDR3 protein. The sample shows about 620,000 distinct CDR3 sequences, around 17% of them seen only once. The time point: newly diagnosed GD, antithyroid drugs for less than 3 months. The TCR library was made from RNA that had been extracted from PBMCs in TRIzol. The length of the CDR3 is 13 residues. V lost 2 bases and J lost 6, with 10 bases in between. Germline CDR1 LNHNV, CDR2 YYDKDF (reference sequence). The same sample was also used in a study of T cells in Graves' hyperthyroidism and ophthalmopathy. That paper notes: Patients with ophthalmopathy were separated from those with stable hyperthyroidism by a 13 V-J model.

The clonotype comes from a woman in her 30s with Graves disease. The specimen was peripheral blood mononuclear cells (PBMCs), collected at new diagnosis, from a patient treated with antithyroid drugs. This chain joins TRBV15 and TRBJ1-1; D gene uncertain. The CDR3 sequence is CATSRLNLPEAFF. The CDR3 bases are TGTGCCACCAGCAGACTAAATCTCCCTGAAGCTTTCTTT.